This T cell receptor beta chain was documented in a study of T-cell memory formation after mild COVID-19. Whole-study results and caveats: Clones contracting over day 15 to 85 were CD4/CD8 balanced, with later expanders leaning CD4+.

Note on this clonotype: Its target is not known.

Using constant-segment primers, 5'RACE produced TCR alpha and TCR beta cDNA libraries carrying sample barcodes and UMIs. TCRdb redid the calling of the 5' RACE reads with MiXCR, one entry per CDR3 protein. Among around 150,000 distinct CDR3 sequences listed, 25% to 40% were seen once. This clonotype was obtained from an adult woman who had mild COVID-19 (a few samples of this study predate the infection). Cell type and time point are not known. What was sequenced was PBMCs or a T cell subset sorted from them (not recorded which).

The CDR3 loop is CASSLMQRGADTQYF. DNA for the CDR3: TGTGCCAGCAGCTTAATGCAGCGCGGGGCAGATACGCAGTATTTT. The chain joins TRBV7-3 to TRBJ2-3; D perhaps matches TRBD2 (6 bases). CDR3 size: 15 residues. Per germline, CDR1 SGHTA and CDR2 FQGTGA. V was clipped by 1 base and J by 4 bases, with 12 bases between them.